The present T cell receptor (beta chain) was sequenced within a study of Graves' ophthalmopathy and Graves' hyperthyroidism. Study-wide results and caveats: In predicting ophthalmopathy progression, the model reached 70% to 71% sensitivity and around 72% specificity.

This clonotype has ten or more counts. The antigen is not known. Hyperthyroidism patients were newly diagnosed, ill under 2 months, and aged 18 to 65 years. The PBMC fraction was derived from more than 8 ml of fresh peripheral blood. The CDR3 has 14 residues. Trimming cost V 0 bases and J 2 bases, with 8 bases left between them. The germline gives CDR1 SGDLS, CDR2 YYNGEE. Beta-chain TCR CDR3 regions were amplified from RNA transcripts. The workflow started with a first-round RT-PCR run with HTBI primers and then moved on to a second-round multiplex PCR. TCRdb itself ran the multiplex PCR reads through MiXCR, one entry per CDR3 protein. The sample has tens of thousands of distinct CDR3 sequences, 50% seen once.

The sequence came from an adult woman with stable Graves' hyperthyroidism. The material sequenced was peripheral blood. The rearrangement uses TRBV9 and TRBJ1-2; no clear D gene. The CDR3 DNA sequence: TGTGCCAGCAGCGTAGGATACATCAACTATGGCTACACCTTC. As protein: CASSVGYINYGYTF.